The clone carrying this T cell receptor (beta chain) was detected only a few times. Its specificity is not known. The PCR contained 60 Vbeta and 13 Jbeta primers. Data came from immunoSEQ multiplex PCR; TCRdb stores just in-frame clones and leaves some out. The table shows about 200,000 clones, with roughly 12% occurring only once. Looked up from germline, CDR1 is SGHVS and CDR2 is FQNEAQ. The CDR3 is 13 residues long. Trimming pared 5 bases from V and 1 base from J, leaving 5 bases between. This sample was taken from a study of cytomegalovirus exposure and HLA in healthy donors. Study-wide points: In a later analysis, across HLA loci, associated TCR counts were highest for DRB1, lowest for HLA-C.

The sequenced material came from PBMCs. The J gene is TRBJ2-2, the V gene TRBV7-8; D gene unclear. This TCR derives from a man in his fifties in good health and CMV-seropositive. The chain's CDR3 is CASSAKNTGELFF. The CDR3 DNA reads TGTGCCAGCAGCGCTAAGAACACCGGGGAGCTGTTTTTT.